The 30 T cell receptor beta chains below all came from one sample that was sequenced in a study of OX40 agonist ivuxolimab in advanced cancers. Measured with immunoSEQ multiplex PCR; TCRdb has only the in-frame clones, and not every one. The repertoire has about 51,000 clones, about 78% of them found once; the top ten carry around 2%. This sample comprised CD4+ or CD8+ T cells sorted from blood, obtained in a trial of the OX40 agonist ivuxolimab. Source of these receptors: an adult with an advanced solid tumor such as melanoma, head and neck, liver or kidney cancer.

The chain has TRBV2 and TRBJ1-2; no clear D gene. With 7 bases removed from V and 4 bases from J, the gap between germline ends came to 10 bases. Germline assignment: CDR1 SNHLY and CDR2 FYNNEI. The CDR3 has 12 amino acids. CDR3 bases: TGTGCCAGCAAGGAGTCCCCCTATGGCTACACCTTC. Its protein product is CASKESPYGYTF.

There are a few counts of this clone. The chain joins TRBV5-4 to TRBJ2-5, with 10 nucleotides matching TRBD2. J was trimmed by 7 bases and V by 4 bases; bases with no gene match: 7. CDR1 is SGHNT, CDR2 YYREEE, per germline (reference sequence). The CDR3 is made up of 14 amino acids. The CDR3 reads CASSAQREGRTQYF. The CDR3 nucleotides read TGTGCCAGCAGCGCTCAGCGGGAGGGGAGGACCCAGTACTTC.

V is TRBV6-1 and J is TRBJ1-2; D remains unclear. Germline assignment: CDR1 MNHNS and CDR2 SASEGT. V was pared by 4 bases and J by 3 bases, with 9 bases between. The length of the CDR3 is 13 residues. The CDR3 sequence is CASSGNSYYGYTF. In nucleotides, the CDR3 is TGTGCCAGCAGTGGGAACTCCTACTATGGCTACACCTTC.

This clone appeared a single time. The chain uses TRBV10-3 and TRBJ1-3, with a weak D call TRBD1 (5 bases). This CDR3 comprises 17 residues. Germline CDR1 is ENHRY and CDR2 is SYGVKD. V was trimmed by 9 bases and J by 0 bases, leaving 21 bases between them. The DNA of the CDR3 is TGTGCCATTTCCCAAGGGGCAGTTGCCCTCTCTGGAAACACCATATATTTT. It specifies CAISQGAVALSGNTIYF.

V and J are TRBV5-6 and TRBJ2-1; maybe TRBD2 (5 bases). V was cut by 0 bases and J by 4 bases, with 8 bases left in between. The CDR3 has 14 residues. Germline V CDR1 and CDR2: SGHDT, YYEEEE. CDR3 nucleotide sequence: TGTGCCAGCAGCTTGGTAAGCGGTTACAATGAGCAGTTCTTC. Its translation: CASSLVSGYNEQFF.

The rearrangement joins TRBV5-1 to TRBJ2-3; the match to TRBD2 covers 8 bases. With V trimmed by 0 bases and J by 2 bases, 5 bases remained unmatched. This CDR3 is built from 16 residues. Germline V gives CDR1 SGHRS, CDR2 YFSETQ. The CDR3 coding sequence is TGCGCCAGCAGCTTGGCCACTAGCGGAATCACAGATACGCAGTATTTT. Encoded protein: CASSLATSGITDTQYF.

Here the CDR3 reads CASSIGVATNEKLFF. CDR3 sequence (DNA): TGTGCCAGTAGTATTGGAGTTGCAACTAATGAAAAACTGTTTTTT. V is TRBV19 and J is TRBJ1-4; D gene unclear. The germline V gene encodes CDR1 LNHDA and CDR2 SQIVND (reference sequence). The CDR3 extends over 15 amino acids. V gave up 3 bases and J gave up 0 bases, with 8 bases separating them.

Worth noting for this clone: Other DNA sequences in this sample translate to the same CDR3. This chain links TRBV5-4 with TRBJ2-1; D not resolved. The V end lost 2 bases, the J end lost 0 bases, and 9 bases lay between the germline ends. The CDR3 totals 15 residues. The germline V gene has CDR1 SGHNT and CDR2 YYREEE (reference sequence). The CDR3 region has the DNA TGTGCCAGCAGCTTACGGCAGAGCTCCTACAATGAGCAGTTCTTC. Protein sequence: CASSLRQSSYNEQFF.

The chain employs TRBV7-2 and TRBJ1-4, with D unclear. Germline V CDR1 and CDR2: SGHTA, FQGNSA. The germline V and J ends were trimmed by 5 bases and 5 bases, with 3 bases remaining between them. This CDR3 comprises 11 residues. CDR3 sequence reads: CASSKNEKLFF. CDR3 in DNA: TGTGCCAGCAGCAAGAATGAAAAACTGTTTTTT.

This rearrangement joins TRBV7-8 to TRBJ2-2; D remains unclear. The CDR3 length is 15 residues. Per the germline V gene, CDR1 is SGHVS and CDR2 is FQNEAQ. V was clipped by 5 bases and J by 3 bases, with 13 bases between them. The CDR3 DNA reads as TGTGCCAGCAGCCCGATACCCACCGACACCGGGGAGCTGTTTTTT. Its translation: CASSPIPTDTGELFF.

The J gene is TRBJ1-1, the V gene TRBV5-4; D is ambiguous. The V end lost 1 base, the J end lost 0 bases, and 10 bases lay between the germline ends. Germline CDR1 reads SGHNT; CDR2 reads YYREEE (reference sequence). The CDR3 contains 15 residues. The CDR3: CASSLRTVMNTEAFF. Written as DNA, the CDR3 is TGTGCCAGCAGCTTGCGGACGGTAATGAACACTGAAGCTTTCTTT.

Only a few counts were recorded for this clone. The V gene is TRBV29-1, the J gene TRBJ2-1, with 7 positions matching TRBD1. There are 13 residues in the CDR3. Germline CDR1 SQVTM, CDR2 ANQGSEA. The ends lost 3 bases at V and 15 bases at J; junction bases unmatched: 14. CDR3 region: CSVEAWGQQHRFF. In DNA, the CDR3 is TGCAGCGTTGAGGCGTGGGGACAGCAGCATAGGTTCTTC.

The rearrangement uses TRBV7-9 and TRBJ2-3; D might be TRBD2 (5 bases). Germline CDR1 SEHNR, CDR2 FQNEAQ (reference sequence). This CDR3 region has 12 residues. V lost 1 base, J lost 9 bases, and 8 bases lay in between. CDR3 protein: CASSLDTGTQYF. CDR3 nucleotides: TGTGCCAGCAGCTTAGATACGGGGACGCAGTATTTT.

The gene calls are TRBV5-1 and TRBJ2-5, with D perhaps matching TRBD2 (5 bases). This CDR3 spans 13 amino acids. Germline loops: CDR1 SGHRS, CDR2 YFSETQ. Trimming cost V 0 bases and J 7 bases, with 10 bases left between them. The CDR3 coding sequence is TGCGCCAGCAGCTTGGTGACTGCGGGGACCCAGTACTTC. This translates into CASSLVTAGTQYF.

The chain joins TRBV11-2 to TRBJ2-1, with 10 bases identical to TRBD1. V shed 5 bases and J 5 bases; nucleotides not matched to a gene: 6. The germline V gene has CDR1 SGHAT and CDR2 FQNNGV. The CDR3 is 15 residues long. DNA of the CDR3: TGTGCCAGCAGCGGAGGGACAGGGGACAACAATGAGCAGTTCTTC. This encodes CASSGGTGDNNEQFF.

Points on this clone: The sample holds other DNA sequences that translate to the same CDR3. This chain connects TRBV2 to TRBJ1-1; a possible D gene is TRBD1 (6 bases). The CDR3 runs 11 residues. Germline V gives CDR1 SNHLY, CDR2 FYNNEI. V gave up 5 bases and J gave up 8 bases, with 9 bases separating them. The CDR3 DNA follows: TGTGCCAGCAGTACAGGGCTCGAAGCTTTCTTT. It is translated as CASSTGLEAFF.

V and J are TRBV28 and TRBJ1-5; 7 bases line up with TRBD1. The V segment lost 6 bases and the J segment 5 bases; nucleotides outside the gene matches: 13. The CDR3 is made up of 16 amino acids. CDR1 and CDR2 (germline): MDHEN, SYDVKM. This chain's CDR3 is CASRQGAYTGDQPQHF. The CDR3 DNA reads as TGTGCCAGCAGACAAGGGGCCTATACAGGGGATCAGCCCCAGCATTTT. The complete variable domain, with remaining parts taken from reference TRBV28 and TRBJ1-5, reads DVKVTQSSRYLVKRTGEKVFLECVQDMDHENMFWYRQDPGLGLRLIYFSYDVKMKEKGDIPEGYSVSREKKERFSLILESASTNQTSMYLCASRQGAYTGDQPQHFGDGTRLSIL.

This clone was recorded a few times. This chain links TRBV19 with TRBJ1-4; a weak D match, TRBD1 (6 bases). Germline V gene lookup returns CDR1 LNHDA and CDR2 SQIVND (reference sequence). V dropped 9 bases and J dropped 3 bases, with 11 bases sitting between them. There are 13 residues in the CDR3. DNA for the CDR3: TGTGCCAGCTGGGACACAGCTAATGAAAAACTGTTTTTT. Translated: CASWDTANEKLFF.

In this sample, this clone is medium-sized. The genes are TRBV4-2 and TRBJ2-7; TRBD2 aligns across 11 bases. Germline CDR1 and CDR2: LGHNA and YNFKEQ. Germline trimming cut 0 bases from V and 5 bases from J; bases unmatched to any gene: 6. The CDR3 is 16 amino acids. The CDR3 is CASSQETSGMGDEQYF. The CDR3 nucleotides read TGTGCCAGCAGCCAAGAGACTAGCGGGATGGGTGACGAGCAGTACTTC.

The chain recombines TRBV18 with TRBJ1-2; the D gene is possibly TRBD1 (5 bases). V was clipped by 1 base and J by 6 bases, with 15 bases between them. Per germline, CDR1 KGHSH and CDR2 LQKENI. This CDR3 contains 15 residues. The CDR3 DNA is TGTGCCAGCTCACCACAGACCGGGACGCCAGATGGCTACACCTTC. Its translation: CASSPQTGTPDGYTF.

This rearrangement joins TRBV4-1 to TRBJ2-7; 9 nucleotides match TRBD1. Germline V gene data show CDR1 as MGHRA and CDR2 as YSYEKL. V trimming: 0 bases; J trimming: 1 base; junction bases outside the gene matches: 7. The CDR3 consists of 17 residues. This chain's CDR3 is CASSQDEQGAQSYEQYF. Written as DNA, the CDR3 is TGCGCCAGCAGCCAAGATGAACAGGGGGCCCAATCCTACGAGCAGTACTTC.

The V call is TRBV28, the J call TRBJ1-2, with 8 bases matching TRBD1. V dropped 6 bases and J dropped 4; count of bases not matched to a gene: 7. Germline CDR1 and CDR2: MDHEN and SYDVKM. This CDR3 has 14 residues. The CDR3 protein is CASRPRTGGYGYTF. As DNA, the CDR3 is TGTGCCAGCAGACCCCGTACAGGGGGCTATGGCTACACCTTC.

The chain joins TRBV5-1 to TRBJ2-5; 13 bases map to TRBD2. The CDR3 sequence is 16 residues long. Germline-derived CDR1 and CDR2 are SGHRS and YFSETQ. The V and J ends lost 3 bases and 5 bases, in that order; junction bases with no gene match: 7. CDR3 amino acids: CASSSGLAGARETQYF. The CDR3 DNA is TGCGCCAGCAGCTCTGGACTAGCGGGAGCGCGGGAGACCCAGTACTTC.

Concerning this clone itself: The junction does not match germline at one end; this may be a read error. Other DNA sequences in this sample translate to the same CDR3. J is TRBJ1-2 and V is TRBV2; 7 bases line up with TRBD1. The germline V gene encodes CDR1 SNHLY and CDR2 FYNNEI. The CDR3 is made up of 13 amino acids. The DNA for the CDR3 is TGCGCCAGACAGGGTTTGCGGAGGTATGGCTACACCTTC. The encoded protein is CARQGLRRYGYTF.

V and J are TRBV28 and TRBJ2-3, with D hard to call. Germline loops: CDR1 MDHEN, CDR2 SYDVKM. The CDR3 covers 14 residues. V was trimmed by 7 bases and J by 2 bases, leaving 13 bases between them. The CDR3 nucleotides read TGTGCCAGCAACCCCGGACCGAACACAGATACGCAGTATTTT. This encodes CASNPGPNTDTQYF. The full variable domain, in which reference TRBV28 and TRBJ2-3 provide the parts outside the CDR3, is DVKVTQSSRYLVKRTGEKVFLECVQDMDHENMFWYRQDPGLGLRLIYFSYDVKMKEKGDIPEGYSVSREKKERFSLILESASTNQTSMYLCASNPGPNTDTQYFGPGTRLTVL.

This clone appeared a single time. J is TRBJ2-5 and V is TRBV27; 7 bases are a match to TRBD2. J was trimmed by 4 bases and V by 5 bases; bases with no gene match: 7. Germline values: CDR1 MNHEY, CDR2 SMNVEV (reference sequence). The CDR3 consists of 14 residues. CDR3 DNA: TGTGCCAGCAGTATGTCCGCGGGAGTAGAGACCCAGTACTTC. This codes for CASSMSAGVETQYF.

The J gene is TRBJ2-5, the V gene TRBV2, with unresolved D. The J call may be faulty, since TRBJ2-7 better matches the DNA end. The CDR3 loop spans 13 amino acids. Germline V CDR1 and CDR2: SNHLY, FYNNEI. The CDR3 spells CASRRDSSYEQYF. In nucleotides, the CDR3 is TGTGCCAGCAGAAGGGATAGCTCCTACGAGCAGTACTTC.

This chain joins TRBV2 and TRBJ2-6, with 10 bases identical to TRBD1. The CDR3 consists of 17 residues. The junction had 6 bases not matched to a gene; V was cut back by 6 bases and J by 1 base. CDR1 SNHLY and CDR2 FYNNEI come from the germline V gene. CDR3 loop: CASRDRDRGSGANVLTF. The CDR3 DNA sequence: TGTGCCAGCAGGGACCGGGACAGGGGTTCTGGGGCCAACGTCCTGACTTTC.

This clone occurred once. J is TRBJ2-1 and V is TRBV11-2; 8 bases match TRBD2. With 6 bases clipped from V and 0 bases from J, the junction kept 10 bases outside the gene matches. CDR3 length: 17 residues. CDR1 is SGHAT and CDR2 is FQNNGV in the germline V gene. The CDR3: CASRRMASGRSYNEQFF. In DNA, the CDR3 is TGTGCCAGCAGACGAATGGCTAGCGGGCGCTCCTACAATGAGCAGTTCTTC.

The chain combines TRBV6-6 with TRBJ2-7; 7 bases fit TRBD1. The V gene end was trimmed by 8 bases and the J gene end by 4 bases; junction bases not matched to a gene: 8. Germline CDR1 is MNHNY and CDR2 is SVGAGI (reference sequence). The CDR3 sequence is 13 residues long. CDR3 in DNA: TGTGCCAGCCGACAGGGCGCGAGGTACGAGCAGTACTTC. Translated, it gives CASRQGARYEQYF.